This TCR beta chain is drawn from a study of identical twins (dated by TCRdb to the mid-2010s). The study in broad terms: TCR alpha and beta repertoires from monozygotic twins, unrelated adults of various ages and cord blood were deep-sequenced to test whether fetal clonotypes persist. To rule out contamination, replicate twin experiments were performed at different times with different library preparation protocols. General study outcomes and caveats: Because the same donors could not be followed over many years, conclusions were based on cross-sectional statistical analysis. Recombination models systematically underestimated out-of-frame TCR alpha sharing in monozygotic twins but agreed with sharing between unrelated individuals. Compared with coincidental sharing between unrelated individuals, out-of-frame TCR alpha sequences shared between twins had an excess of sequences with low generation probability. Fewer insertions were carried by abundant cord blood beta clonotypes; a weaker similar trend was observed in young adult naive repertoires, while no such trend was observed in memory repertoires. Invariant T cells such as MAIT and iNKT could partly confound zero-insertion analyses, although diverse VJ usage argued against such confounding for most clonotypes. A weaker excess of twin sharing was found in beta out-of-frame sequences because the signal-to-noise ratio was lowered by fewer shared sequences.

Here V drops 9 bases and J drops 3 bases, and the junction holds 4 bases not matched to any gene. The CDR3 numbers 12 residues from cysteine through phenylalanine. Solely the CDR3 DNA is kept, with 36 bases framed from the first base. This clonotype has more than one count but fewer than ten. Its antigen is still unknown. No much larger clone exists at a distance of one base, and base qualities are not known. The library came from 5' RACE. The reads were generated on an Illumina HiSeq 2000. Template switching introduced a universal primer binding site; the final cDNA contained a unique molecular identifier, enabling accurate counting of TCR cDNA molecules. Specific primers in the conserved constant-segment region were used to synthesize first-strand cDNA for TCR alpha and beta chains. To control for contamination, every cDNA library carried two barcodes: a SMART-Mk sample barcode plus Illumina barcodes. TruSeq adapter sequences, together with Illumina sample barcodes, were added in two successive PCR steps. TCR alpha and beta cDNA libraries were sequenced on the Illumina HiSeq platform with custom primers. As for the original processing: MiGEC processed the raw reads to extract unique molecular identifiers, while MiXCR was used to determine the CDR3 positions. For each individual, recombination models were inferred using an EM algorithm with the repgenHMM and IGoR tools. The tcR package in R was used for shared clonotype analysis, with sharing normalized by the product of cloneset sizes. To study raw recombination free of thymic and clonal selection effects, out-of-frame nonproductive sequences were analyzed. TCRdb's own reprocessing of the public reads used fastp at Q25 and MiXCR and kept productive beta chains. Merged by CDR3 protein, the rows form single entries marked with the most common genes and DNA. The V and J calls here are based on TCRdb, not the publication. The sample contains some 500,000 distinct CDR3 sequences, approximately 14% of them found a single time. Approximately 0.98% of the sample is held by the ten biggest clonotypes.

All donors were healthy Caucasians. The twin cohort comprised three pairs of female monozygotic twins, all aged about 18 to 30 years. Positive isolation kits from Invitrogen were used to isolate CD4+ and CD8+ T cell populations. These data are also associated with another study on yellow fever vaccine responses in identical twins. In that second paper, the authors write: According to the authors, in identical twins the way T cells responded to vaccination appeared partly convergent and partly personalized. In the study, vaccine-responding T cell clones were precisely tracked in identical twins.

The rearranged segments are TRBV12-3 or TRBV12-4 and TRBJ2-7, with 8 middle bases fitting TRBD1. Input material: CD4+ T cells sorted from blood. This sequence originates from a woman aged 18 to 35 in good health. The nucleotide sequence reads TGTGCCAGAAACACAGGGGGCTACGAGCAGTACTTC. The encoded protein is CARNTGGYEQYF.